This T cell receptor beta chain was sequenced in a study of CXCR3-negative and CXCR3-positive naive CD8 T cells. Study summary: Sequencing yielded 140 million or so TRB reads, roughly 1.5 +/- 0.3 million per library. General observations from the study: Both naive subsets carried similar amounts of surface CD5, so TCR strength was inferred from TRB CDR3 properties. Naive cells that were CXCR3-positive had more hydrophobic TRB CDR3s (compared with CXCR3-negative naive cells).

TRB cDNA was prepared as libraries by UMI-labeled 5' RACE. TCRdb re-called the 5' RACE reads; every CDR3 protein appears as one record, without DNA. The sample data list around 130,000 distinct CDR3 sequences. A note on this clonotype: Its specificity is unknown.

The sequence derives from a human donor in good health. Some clones in this sample may be carry-over from other donors' samples. What was sequenced was naive CXCR3+ CD8+ T cells from blood. Subset: CD45RO-CCR7+CD27+CD95- naive CD8+ T cells expressing CXCR3 (TNR3+).

The CDR3 protein is CASSSPGPHYEQFF. V is TRBV6-5 and J is TRBJ2-1; the TCRdb D gene call, TRBD1, has no DNA to confirm it. This CDR3 is 14 amino acids long. CDR1 and CDR2 (germline): MNHEY, SVGAGI.